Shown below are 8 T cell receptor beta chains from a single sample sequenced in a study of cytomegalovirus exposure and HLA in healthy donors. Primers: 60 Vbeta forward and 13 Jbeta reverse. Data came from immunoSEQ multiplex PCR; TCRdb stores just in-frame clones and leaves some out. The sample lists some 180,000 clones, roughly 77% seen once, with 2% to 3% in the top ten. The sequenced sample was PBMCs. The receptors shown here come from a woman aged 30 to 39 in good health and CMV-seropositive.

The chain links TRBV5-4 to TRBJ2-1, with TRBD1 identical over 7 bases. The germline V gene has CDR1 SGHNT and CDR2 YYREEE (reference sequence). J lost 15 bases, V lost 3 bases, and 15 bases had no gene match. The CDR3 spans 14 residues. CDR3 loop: CASSYYHSGTDMFF. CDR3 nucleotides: TGTGCCAGCAGCTATTACCATTCCGGGACAGACATGTTCTTC.

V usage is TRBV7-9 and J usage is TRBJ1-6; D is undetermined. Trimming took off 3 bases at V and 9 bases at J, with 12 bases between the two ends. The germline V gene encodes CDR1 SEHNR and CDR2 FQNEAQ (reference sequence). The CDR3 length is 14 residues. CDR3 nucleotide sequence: TGTGCCAGCAGCTTTGGCGCCGCGGGTTCACCCCTCCACTTT. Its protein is CASSFGAAGSPLHF.

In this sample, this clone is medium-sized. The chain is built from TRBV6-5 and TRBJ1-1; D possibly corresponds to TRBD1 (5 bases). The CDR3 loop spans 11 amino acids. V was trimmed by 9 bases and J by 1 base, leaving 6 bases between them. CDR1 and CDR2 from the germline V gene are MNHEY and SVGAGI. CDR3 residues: CASTGNTEAFF. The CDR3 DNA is TGTGCCAGTACAGGGAACACTGAAGCTTTCTTT.

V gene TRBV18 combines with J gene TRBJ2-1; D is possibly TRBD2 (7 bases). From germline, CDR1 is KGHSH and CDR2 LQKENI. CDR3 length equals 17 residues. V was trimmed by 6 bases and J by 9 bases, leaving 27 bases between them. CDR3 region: CASSPPNKGGVIFEQFF. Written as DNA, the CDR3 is TGTGCCAGCTCCCCTCCTAACAAGGGGGGGGTTATCTTTGAGCAGTTCTTC. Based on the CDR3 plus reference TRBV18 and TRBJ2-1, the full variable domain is NAGVMQNPRHLVRRRGQEARLRCSPMKGHSHVYWYRQLPEEGLKFMVYLQKENIIDESGMPKERFSAEFPKEGPSILRIQQVVRGDSAAYFCASSPPNKGGVIFEQFFGPGTRLTVL.

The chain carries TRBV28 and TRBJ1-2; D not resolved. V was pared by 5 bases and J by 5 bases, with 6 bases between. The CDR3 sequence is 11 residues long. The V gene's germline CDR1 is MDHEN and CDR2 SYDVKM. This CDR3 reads CASSNGYGYTF. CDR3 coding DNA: TGTGCCAGCAGTAACGGGTATGGCTACACCTTC.

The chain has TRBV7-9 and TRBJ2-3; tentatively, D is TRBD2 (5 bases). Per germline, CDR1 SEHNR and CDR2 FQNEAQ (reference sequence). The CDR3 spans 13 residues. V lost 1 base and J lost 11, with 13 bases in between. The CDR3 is CASSLEVDLQQYF. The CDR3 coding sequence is TGTGCCAGCAGCTTAGAGGTGGACTTACAGCAGTATTTT.

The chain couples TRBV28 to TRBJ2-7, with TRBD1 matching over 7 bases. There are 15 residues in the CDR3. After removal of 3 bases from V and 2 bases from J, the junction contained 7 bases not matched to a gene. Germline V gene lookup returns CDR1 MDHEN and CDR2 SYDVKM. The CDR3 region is CASSLGQRSPYEQYF. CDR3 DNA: TGTGCCAGCAGTTTGGGACAGAGATCACCCTACGAGCAGTACTTC.

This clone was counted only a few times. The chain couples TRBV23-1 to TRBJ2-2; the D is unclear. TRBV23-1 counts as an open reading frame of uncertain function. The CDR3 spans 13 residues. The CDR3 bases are TGCGCAGTGAGGCGCTCGAACACCGGGGAGCTGTTTTTT. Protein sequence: CAVRRSNTGELFF.